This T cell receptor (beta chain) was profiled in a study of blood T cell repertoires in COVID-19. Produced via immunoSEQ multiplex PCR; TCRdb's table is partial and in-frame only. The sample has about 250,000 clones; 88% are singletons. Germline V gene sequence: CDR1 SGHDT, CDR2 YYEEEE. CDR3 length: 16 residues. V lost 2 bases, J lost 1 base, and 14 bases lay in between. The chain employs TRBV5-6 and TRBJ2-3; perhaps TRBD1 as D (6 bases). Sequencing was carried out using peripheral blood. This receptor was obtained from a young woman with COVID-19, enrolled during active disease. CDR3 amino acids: CASSLLGDIGTDTQYF. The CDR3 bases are TGTGCCAGCAGCTTATTAGGGGACATCGGCACAGATACGCAGTATTTT. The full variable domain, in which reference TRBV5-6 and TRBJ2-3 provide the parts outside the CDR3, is DAGVTQSPTHLIKTRGQQVTLRCSPKSGHDTVSWYQQALGQGPQFIFQYYEEEERQRGNFPDRFSGHQFPNYSSELNVNALLLGDSALYLCASSLLGDIGTDTQYFGPGTRLTVL.